This T cell receptor beta chain appears in the sequencing data of a study of blood T cell repertoires in COVID-19 (dated by TCRdb to 2019 to 2021). Turning to the overall study: Collaborator samples came from the United States, Italy and Spain and covered acute and convalescent phases of COVID-19. The material from the prospective study consisted of cDNA or gDNA derived from T cells, B-cell-depleted T cells, or PBMCs. Deeply sampled blood TCRbeta repertoires from subjects exposed to, actively infected with, or recovered from COVID-19 were included in the dataset. The repertoires were released in a freely available public database meant as a resource for research on the immune response to SARS-CoV-2. Samples came from the ongoing ImmuneRACE study (first 160 participants) plus 1,254 subjects from 6 global collaborators. Nearly every sample came with metadata listing a de-identified subject ID, COVID-19 status, age in years and sex. Where available, HLA class I and class II types were taken from metadata supplied by the sample provider and were not determined by assay-based typing. Here is what the overall study found, with its caveats: How much clinical and demographic metadata was included differed by source and by participant, and the metadata was provided uncurated.

CDR1 SGDLS and CDR2 YYNGEE are derived from the germline V gene. V is cut back by 3 bases and J by 7 bases, with 10 bases in the junction unmatched. Its CDR3 holds 16 amino acids, cysteine through phenylalanine. Kept here is only the CDR3 DNA, which spans 48 bases and is read in frame from base 1. TCRbeta CDR3 regions were amplified from genomic DNA by means of the immunoSEQ Assay, a bias-controlled multiplex PCR. The paper's data handling went like this. The number of nucleated cells in each sample was estimated from the amplification of reference gene primers within the assay. Sequence reads were collapsed and filtered to measure the absolute abundance of every unique TCRbeta CDR3 rearrangement. Productive Simpson clonality was computed per sample as the square root of Simpson's diversity index over productive rearrangements. TCRdb retrieved this table from immuneACCESS and kept in-frame rearrangements only. Not all clones are present; in checked studies, unresolved V genes account for under half, and no reason is known for the remainder. V, J and clone size are taken as reported in that table, and D and trimming were inferred from the DNA itself. The sample table lists about 64,000 clones, roughly 91% of them with a count of one. About 9.4% of the sample comes from the top ten.

Participants in the prospective study were enrolled through a virtual design, were aged 18 to 89 years, and lived in under 25 United States geographic areas. In the prospective study, cohorts were assigned on the basis of participant-reported clinical history obtained from a screening survey and a study questionnaire. For ImmuneRACE Cohort 3, a participant was defined as recovered based on two consecutive negative NP/OP PCR tests, clearance by a healthcare professional, or resolution of symptoms. In the prospective study, whole blood, serum and a nasopharyngeal or oropharyngeal swab were collected from each participant by mobile phlebotomists. Over a roughly two-month period, participants in the prospective study had the option of providing additional blood draws and questionnaires. Prospective study blood samples were shipped either frozen or at room temperature before DNA extraction. About this clone: It lacks a known antigen. Base qualities are not at hand, and no much larger clone is one base apart.

The V and J segments used are TRBV9 and TRBJ2-1; 10 bases in the junction line up with TRBD2. Material: PBMCs or T cells enriched from blood (not recorded which). This sequence was found in a woman aged 40 to 55 who had recovered from COVID-19. The sequence in DNA is TGTGCCAGCAGCGATAAGAGCGGGGGGGCCCAGAATGAGCAGTTCTTC. Protein translation: CASSDKSGGAQNEQFF.